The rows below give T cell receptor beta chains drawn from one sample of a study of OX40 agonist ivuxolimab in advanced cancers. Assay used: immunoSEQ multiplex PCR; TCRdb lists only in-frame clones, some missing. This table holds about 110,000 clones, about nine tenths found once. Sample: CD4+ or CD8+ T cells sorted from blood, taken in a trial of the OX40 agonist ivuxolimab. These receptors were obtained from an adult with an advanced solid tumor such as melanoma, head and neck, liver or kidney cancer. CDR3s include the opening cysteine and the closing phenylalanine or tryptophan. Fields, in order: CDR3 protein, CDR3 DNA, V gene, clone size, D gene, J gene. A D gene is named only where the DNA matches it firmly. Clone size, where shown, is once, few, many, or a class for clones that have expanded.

CDR3aa: CASSSGTGREGQPQHF
CDR3nt: TGTGCCAGTAGTTCCGGGACAGGGCGGGAGGGTCAGCCCCAGCATTTT
v_gene: TRBV19
abundance: NA
d_gene: TRBD1
j_gene: TRBJ1-5

CDR3aa: CASSLDRGSSPLHF
CDR3nt: TGTGCCAGCAGCCTTGACAGGGGAAGTTCACCCCTCCACTTT
v_gene: TRBV28
abundance: NA
d_gene: TRBD1
j_gene: TRBJ1-6

CDR3aa: CASLYGQGYSNQPQHF
CDR3nt: TGTGCCAGCCTCTACGGTCAAGGTTATAGCAATCAGCCCCAGCATTTT
v_gene: TRBV6-6
abundance: NA
d_gene: NA
j_gene: TRBJ1-5

CDR3aa: CASSEAPGQSYEQYF
CDR3nt: TGTGCCAGCAGTGAAGCGCCGGGACAGTCCTACGAGCAGTACTTC
v_gene: TRBV2
abundance: NA
d_gene: TRBD1
j_gene: TRBJ2-7

CDR3aa: CAIEFDTGELFF
CDR3nt: TGTGCCATTGAATTCGATACTGGGGAGCTGTTTTTT
v_gene: TRBV6-5
abundance: NA
d_gene: NA
j_gene: TRBJ2-2

CDR3aa: CASSQLTGGLGYTF
CDR3nt: TGTGCCAGCAGCCAACTGACAGGGGGCTTGGGCTACACCTTC
v_gene: TRBV6-1
abundance: NA
d_gene: TRBD1
j_gene: TRBJ1-2

CDR3aa: CATSRVGGAGSGELFF
CDR3nt: TGTGCCACCAGCAGGGTCGGGGGCGCCGGGTCCGGGGAGCTGTTTTTT
v_gene: TRBV15
abundance: NA
d_gene: NA
j_gene: TRBJ2-2

CDR3aa: CAWSHGTGGGQPQHF
CDR3nt: TGTGCCTGGAGTCACGGGACAGGGGGAGGGCAGCCCCAGCATTTT
v_gene: TRBV30
abundance: few
d_gene: TRBD1
j_gene: TRBJ1-5

CDR3aa: CASSPTTGLNTEAFF
CDR3nt: TGTGCCAGCAGCCCCACCACAGGCTTAAACACTGAAGCTTTCTTT
v_gene: TRBV11-2
abundance: NA
d_gene: NA
j_gene: TRBJ1-1

CDR3aa: CASGGTRSEKLFF
CDR3nt: TGTGCCAGTGGGGGGACACGGAGTGAAAAACTGTTTTTT
v_gene: TRBV7-9
abundance: NA
d_gene: NA
j_gene: TRBJ1-4

CDR3aa: CATSRPGSGYEQYF
CDR3nt: TGTGCCACCAGCCGCCCTGGGAGCGGCTACGAGCAGTACTTC
v_gene: TRBV15
abundance: NA
d_gene: NA
j_gene: TRBJ2-7

CDR3aa: CASRPGTGINQPQHF
CDR3nt: TGTGCCAGCAGGCCTGGGACAGGGATAAATCAGCCCCAGCATTTT
v_gene: TRBV6-6
abundance: NA
d_gene: TRBD1
j_gene: TRBJ1-5

CDR3aa: CASLWSGNQPQHF
CDR3nt: TGTGCCAGCTTGTGGAGTGGCAATCAGCCCCAGCATTTT
v_gene: TRBV28
abundance: NA
d_gene: NA
j_gene: TRBJ1-5

CDR3aa: CASSADSSGANVLTF
CDR3nt: TGTGCCAGCAGCGCGGACAGCTCTGGGGCCAACGTCCTGACTTTC
v_gene: TRBV5-4
abundance: NA
d_gene: NA
j_gene: TRBJ2-6

CDR3aa: CSVDPGNYGYTF
CDR3nt: TGCAGCGTTGATCCTGGGAACTATGGCTACACCTTC
v_gene: TRBV29-1
abundance: NA
d_gene: NA
j_gene: TRBJ1-2

CDR3aa: CASSLVGLAGDEQYF
CDR3nt: TGCGCCAGCAGCTTGGTAGGACTAGCGGGGGATGAGCAGTACTTC
v_gene: TRBV5-1
abundance: NA
d_gene: TRBD2
j_gene: TRBJ2-7

CDR3aa: CASSATTGGAGQPQHF
CDR3nt: TGTGCCAGCAGCGCTACGACAGGGGGCGCGGGGCAGCCCCAGCATTTT
v_gene: TRBV7-2
abundance: NA
d_gene: TRBD1
j_gene: TRBJ1-5

CDR3aa: CASSTRFGLAGAGELFF
CDR3nt: TGTGCCAGCAGTACTCGCTTCGGACTAGCGGGGGCCGGGGAGCTGTTTTTT
v_gene: TRBV11-3
abundance: NA
d_gene: TRBD2
j_gene: TRBJ2-2

CDR3aa: CAGPTRGGEQFF
CDR3nt: TGTGCCGGGCCAACTAGGGGGGGGGAGCAGTTCTTC
v_gene: TRBV30
abundance: NA
d_gene: NA
j_gene: TRBJ2-1

CDR3aa: CATSRDGTGIDEQYF
CDR3nt: TGTGCCACCAGCAGGGACGGGACAGGTATCGACGAGCAGTACTTC
v_gene: TRBV15
abundance: once
d_gene: TRBD1
j_gene: TRBJ2-7

CDR3aa: CASSLEGTAHNEQFF
CDR3nt: TGTGCCAGCAGCTTGGAAGGGACAGCGCACAATGAGCAGTTCTTC
v_gene: TRBV5-5
abundance: once
d_gene: TRBD1
j_gene: TRBJ2-1

CDR3aa: CAIKRQGGYEQYF
CDR3nt: TGTGCCATCAAGAGGCAGGGGGGGTACGAGCAGTACTTC
v_gene: TRBV10-3
abundance: NA
d_gene: NA
j_gene: TRBJ2-7

CDR3aa: CASRSPTRPNEKLFF
CDR3nt: TGTGCCAGCAGAAGCCCCACGAGACCTAATGAAAAACTGTTTTTT
v_gene: TRBV6-5
abundance: NA
d_gene: NA
j_gene: TRBJ1-4

CDR3aa: CASSSPGQGARYGYTF
CDR3nt: TGTGCCAGCAGCTCACCGGGACAGGGGGCGCGGTATGGCTACACCTTC
v_gene: TRBV5-4
abundance: NA
d_gene: TRBD1
j_gene: TRBJ1-2

CDR3aa: CASSGGQGPEAFF
CDR3nt: TGTGCCAGCAGCGGGGGACAGGGTCCTGAAGCTTTCTTT
v_gene: TRBV2
abundance: NA
d_gene: TRBD1
j_gene: TRBJ1-1

CDR3aa: CASSRVTEAFF
CDR3nt: TGTGCCAGCAGCCGGGTCACTGAAGCTTTCTTT
v_gene: TRBV11-2
abundance: NA
d_gene: NA
j_gene: TRBJ1-1

CDR3aa: CSVASAGQGEQYF
CDR3nt: TGCAGCGTTGCTTCGGCGGGACAGGGGGAGCAGTACTTC
v_gene: TRBV29-1
abundance: NA
d_gene: TRBD1
j_gene: TRBJ2-7

CDR3aa: CASSLTRGLGEKLFF
CDR3nt: TGTGCCAGCAGCCTGACCCGGGGGTTGGGGGAAAAACTGTTTTTT
v_gene: TRBV11-2
abundance: NA
d_gene: NA
j_gene: TRBJ1-4

CDR3aa: CASSSAGGLGAFF
CDR3nt: TGTGCCAGCAGCTCCGCAGGCGGTCTGGGGGCTTTCTTT
v_gene: TRBV6-5
abundance: NA
d_gene: NA
j_gene: TRBJ1-1

CDR3aa: CASSDAGAAGYEQYF
CDR3nt: TGCGCCAGCAGTGATGCGGGGGCGGCGGGGTACGAGCAGTACTTC
v_gene: TRBV10-1
abundance: NA
d_gene: NA
j_gene: TRBJ2-7

CDR3aa: CASSYSIGQGSGYTF
CDR3nt: TGTGCCAGCAGTTACTCGATCGGGCAGGGCAGCGGCTACACCTTC
v_gene: TRBV6-6
abundance: NA
d_gene: NA
j_gene: TRBJ1-2

CDR3aa: CASSPHSSGANVLTF
CDR3nt: TGTGCCAGCAGTCCCCACAGCTCTGGGGCCAACGTCCTGACTTTC
v_gene: TRBV28
abundance: NA
d_gene: NA
j_gene: TRBJ2-6

CDR3aa: CASSVDADGGALYEQYF
CDR3nt: TGTGCCAGCAGCGTAGACGCGGACGGGGGGGCCTTGTACGAGCAGTACTTC
v_gene: TRBV9
abundance: NA
d_gene: TRBD2
j_gene: TRBJ2-7

CDR3aa: CASSERGSAAGELFF
CDR3nt: TGTGCCAGCAGTGAAAGAGGGTCGGCGGCCGGGGAGCTGTTTTTT
v_gene: TRBV2
abundance: once
d_gene: NA
j_gene: TRBJ2-2

CDR3aa: CAWSLWGNEKLFF
CDR3nt: TGTGCCTGGAGTCTCTGGGGCAATGAAAAACTGTTTTTT
v_gene: TRBV30
abundance: once
d_gene: NA
j_gene: TRBJ1-4

CDR3aa: CASSGGGVGEAFF
CDR3nt: TGCGCCAGCAGTGGCGGAGGGGTAGGGGAAGCTTTCTTT
v_gene: TRBV10-1
abundance: NA
d_gene: NA
j_gene: TRBJ1-1

CDR3aa: CASSYSAGTYGYTF
CDR3nt: TGTGCCAGCAGTTACTCGGCAGGGACCTATGGCTACACCTTC
v_gene: TRBV6-6
abundance: NA
d_gene: NA
j_gene: TRBJ1-2

CDR3aa: CAGRPDTYEQYF
CDR3nt: TGTGCCGGCAGACCAGACACCTACGAGCAGTACTTC
v_gene: TRBV11-2
abundance: NA
d_gene: NA
j_gene: TRBJ2-7

CDR3aa: CASSPGAGVEAFF
CDR3nt: TGTGCCAGCTCACCCGGGGCAGGGGTTGAAGCTTTCTTT
v_gene: TRBV18
abundance: NA
d_gene: NA
j_gene: TRBJ1-1

CDR3aa: CASSPRRGANFWETQYF
CDR3nt: TGTGCCAGCAGCCCGAGGAGGGGGGCGAACTTCTGGGAGACCCAGTACTTC
v_gene: TRBV7-2
abundance: once
d_gene: NA
j_gene: TRBJ2-5

CDR3aa: CASSFGTGNQPQHF
CDR3nt: TGTGCCAGTAGTTTCGGGACAGGCAATCAGCCCCAGCATTTT
v_gene: TRBV19
abundance: few
d_gene: TRBD1
j_gene: TRBJ1-5

CDR3aa: CASSLLTGSFTGELFF
CDR3nt: TGTGCCAGCAGTTTATTAACAGGGAGCTTCACCGGGGAGCTGTTTTTT
v_gene: TRBV28
abundance: once
d_gene: NA
j_gene: TRBJ2-2

CDR3aa: CASSFQGVGNSPLHF
CDR3nt: TGTGCCAGTAGTTTCCAGGGTGTCGGTAATTCACCCCTCCACTTT
v_gene: TRBV19
abundance: NA
d_gene: NA
j_gene: TRBJ1-6

CDR3aa: CASTVQGTNQPQHF
CDR3nt: TGTGCCAGCACGGTACAGGGGACAAATCAGCCCCAGCATTTT
v_gene: TRBV6-1
abundance: NA
d_gene: TRBD1
j_gene: TRBJ1-5

CDR3aa: CASSPFLQETQYF
CDR3nt: TGCGCCAGCAGCCCCTTCCTCCAAGAGACCCAGTACTTC
v_gene: TRBV5-1
abundance: NA
d_gene: NA
j_gene: TRBJ2-5

CDR3aa: CASRTTGALLYGYTF
CDR3nt: TGTGCCAGTAGGACGACAGGGGCCCTTCTCTATGGCTACACCTTC
v_gene: TRBV19
abundance: once
d_gene: TRBD1
j_gene: TRBJ1-2

CDR3aa: CASSLAARTDTQYF
CDR3nt: TGCGCCAGCAGCTTAGCAGCCAGAACAGATACGCAGTATTTT
v_gene: TRBV4-3
abundance: NA
d_gene: NA
j_gene: TRBJ2-3

CDR3aa: CAISKTSGSTDTQYF
CDR3nt: TGTGCCATCAGTAAAACTAGCGGGAGCACAGATACGCAGTATTTT
v_gene: TRBV10-3
abundance: NA
d_gene: TRBD2
j_gene: TRBJ2-3

CDR3aa: CATSGQGVGGYTF
CDR3nt: TGTGCCACCTCGGGACAGGGGGTCGGTGGCTACACCTTC
v_gene: TRBV6-5
abundance: NA
d_gene: TRBD1
j_gene: TRBJ1-2